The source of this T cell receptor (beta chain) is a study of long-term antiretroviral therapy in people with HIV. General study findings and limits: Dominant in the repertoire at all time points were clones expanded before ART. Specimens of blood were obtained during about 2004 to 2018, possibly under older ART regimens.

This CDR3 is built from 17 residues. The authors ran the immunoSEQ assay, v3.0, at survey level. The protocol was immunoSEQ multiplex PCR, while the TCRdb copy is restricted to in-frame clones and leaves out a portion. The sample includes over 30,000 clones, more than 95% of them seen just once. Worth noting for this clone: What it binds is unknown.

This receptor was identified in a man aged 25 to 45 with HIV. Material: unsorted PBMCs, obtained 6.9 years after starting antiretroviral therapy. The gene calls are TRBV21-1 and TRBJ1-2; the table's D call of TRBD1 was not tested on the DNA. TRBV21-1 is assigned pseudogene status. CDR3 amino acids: CASSKVKVDNTNYGYTF. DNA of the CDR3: TGTGCCAGCAGCAAAGTGAAAGTGGACAATACTAACTATGGCTACACCTTC.